A single sample is the source of the 5 T cell receptor beta chains below, sequenced in a study of radiotherapy plus CTLA-4 blockade in lung cancer. The method was immunoSEQ multiplex PCR; TCRdb's version includes in-frame clones alone and lacks a portion of them. The sample shows around 70,000 clones, approximately 83% of them seen only once. The sequencing here drew on peripheral blood, taken from a patient treated with radiotherapy plus ipilimumab. The receptors stem from a human donor with non-small cell lung cancer who had a partial response to radiotherapy plus ipilimumab.

This chain uses TRBV5-6 with TRBJ2-1; D is ambiguous. In germline, CDR1 is SGHDT, CDR2 YYEEEE. Trimming shortened V by 1 base and J by 4 bases, and 6 bases separated the two germline ends. The CDR3 sequence is 13 residues long. The CDR3 DNA is TGTGCCAGCAGCTTGACAGTTTACAATGAGCAGTTCTTC. Translation gives CASSLTVYNEQFF. The entire variable domain, with the rest obtained from reference TRBV5-6 and TRBJ2-1, is as follows: DAGVTQSPTHLIKTRGQQVTLRCSPKSGHDTVSWYQQALGQGPQFIFQYYEEEERQRGNFPDRFSGHQFPNYSSELNVNALLLGDSALYLCASSLTVYNEQFFGPGTRLTVL.

This rearrangement joins TRBV10-3 to TRBJ1-5, with D possibly being TRBD1 (5 bases). The ends were cut back, 6 bases at V and 7 bases at J, with 13 bases in the middle. Germline V gives CDR1 ENHRY, CDR2 SYGVKD. CDR3 length equals 13 residues. Here the CDR3 reads CAIRLGVGQPQHF. For the CDR3, the DNA is TGTGCCATCAGATTAGGGGTCGGGCAGCCCCAGCATTTT.

The CDR3, as DNA: TGTGCCAGCAGCCAAGCGGGAGCGGGCACAGATACGCAGTATTTT. Translating gives CASSQAGAGTDTQYF. The rearrangement links TRBV7-2 to TRBJ2-3, with 8 bases matching TRBD2. The CDR3 totals 15 residues. Trimming at V came to 5 bases and at J to 1 base, leaving 5 bases not matched to a gene. Germline lookup yields CDR1 SGHTA and CDR2 FQGNSA.

This clone has only one observation. Here the CDR3 reads CASRRDSTDTQYF. The DNA of the CDR3 is TGTGCCAGCAGACGAGACAGTACAGATACGCAGTATTTT. The V and J genes are TRBV28 and TRBJ2-3, with D possibly being TRBD1 (5 bases). V lost 6 bases and J lost 3, with 10 bases in between. The CDR3 length is 13 residues. The germline gives CDR1 MDHEN, CDR2 SYDVKM.

This clone was detected once. The V gene is TRBV7-6, the J gene TRBJ1-4; TRBD1 aligns across 8 bases. The CDR3 spans 17 residues. The germline gives CDR1 SGHVS, CDR2 FNYEAQ. V was clipped by 7 bases and J by 4 bases; unmatched bases: 14. This chain's CDR3 is CASTRGQGLSLNEKLFF. The CDR3 DNA reads as TGTGCCAGCACCCGCGGACAGGGATTGTCCCTTAATGAAAAACTGTTTTTT.